A selection of T cell receptor beta chains follows, all from one sample in a study of glioma-infiltrating T cells. TCRdb re-called the multiplex PCR reads with MiXCR, one entry per CDR3 protein. The profile covers around 390,000 distinct CDR3 sequences, with 41% appearing a single time and more than 10% taken by the ten largest. Material: glioma tissue, nonneoplastic brain tissue, or PBMCs (not recorded which). The receptors here all came from a human donor with low-grade glioma or glioblastoma, undergoing nonglioma brain surgery, or in good health (not recorded which). CDR3s include the opening cysteine and the closing phenylalanine or tryptophan. D genes are given only for firm matches. Size values are once, few and many counts, or a class for expanded clones, and some rows have none.

>TRBJ1-5|.|TRBV27|.
TGTGCCAGCAGTTCGCTGGACGCCCGGCAGCCCCAGCATTTT
CASSSLDARQPQHF
>TRBJ2-5|.|TRBV28|.
TGTGCCAGCAGTTTATTTGTGGCCCCCCTCTACTTC
CASSLFVAPLYF
>TRBJ1-2|.|TRBV7-9|.
TGTGCCAGCAGCTCGTCCGGGCTCCACTCGGCTGGCTACACCTTC
CASSSSGLHSAGYTF
>TRBJ1-5|many|TRBV27|TRBD1
TGTGCCAGCAGCCGACAGGGGCGGCAGCCCCAGCATTTT
CASSRQGRQPQHF
>TRBJ1-2|.|TRBV7-2|.
TGTGCCAGCAGCTTAGGCGGCAGGGCCATCGGCTACACCTTC
CASSLGGRAIGYTF
>TRBJ2-3|many|TRBV4-1|TRBD2
TGCGCCAGCAGCCCCCTAGCGGGAACCTCAGATACGCAGTATTTT
CASSPLAGTSDTQYF
>TRBJ2-5|.|TRBV28|TRBD2
TGTGCCAGCAGTTCAGCGGGAGGGCCTAGAGAGACCCAGTACTTC
CASSSAGGPRETQYF
>TRBJ2-3|many|TRBV6-2/TRBV6-3|TRBD2
TGTGCCAGTGACGATAGAGCGGGAGACTCTCCAGATACGCAGTATTTT
CASDDRAGDSPDTQYF
>TRBJ1-1|.|TRBV19|TRBD1
TGTGCCAGTAGTATTAGGCTTCAGACAGGGGGGATGAACACTGAAGCTTTCTTT
CASSIRLQTGGMNTEAFF
>TRBJ2-7|.|TRBV28|.
TGTGCCAGCAGTTTAGAACAAATCTACGAGCAGTACTTC
CASSLEQIYEQYF
>TRBJ2-3|few|TRBV20-1|.
TGCAGTCTCGGACAGAGCACAGATACGCAGTATTTT
CSLGQSTDTQYF
>TRBJ2-7|.|TRBV20-1|.
TGCAGTGCTGGTACTAGCCAGGGCTCCTACGAGCAGTACTTC
CSAGTSQGSYEQYF
>TRBJ2-7|many|TRBV27|.
TGTGCCAGCAGTTCGGGCCCACTCCTCGCCTTC
CASSSGPLLAF
>TRBJ2-7|many|TRBV6-1|TRBD1
TGTGCCAGCAGTCATACCGGGACAGGCCCTTACGAGCAGTACTTC
CASSHTGTGPYEQYF
>TRBJ2-1|.|TRBV20-1|.
TGCAGTGCTAGAGATGATCGGTCAGGGTCCTCCAATGAGCAGTTCTTC
CSARDDRSGSSNEQFF
>TRBJ1-5|.|TRBV6-5|.
TGTGCCAGCAGTTACTCTTCCAGCAATCAGCCCCAGCATTTT
CASSYSSSNQPQHF
>TRBJ1-5|many|TRBV19|TRBD1
TGTGCCAGTAGTATTGACAGGGGAAGAACGGGCCAGCCCCAGCATTTT
CASSIDRGRTGQPQHF
>TRBJ1-4|few|TRBV14|.
TGTGCCAGCAGCCTCGCCCATGAAAAACTGTTTTTT
CASSLAHEKLFF
>TRBJ2-5|.|TRBV20-1|.
TGCGTCGGAGGGGTGGAGACCCAGTACTTC
CVGGVETQYF
>TRBJ2-5|few|TRBV7-8|.
TGTGCCAGCAGCTTACAGGGGACGGAGACCCAGTACTTC
CASSLQGTETQYF
>TRBJ2-3|many|TRBV20-1|.
TGCAGTGCTAATGGGGACACTAGCACAGATACGCAGTATTTT
CSANGDTSTDTQYF
>TRBJ2-3|.|TRBV5-4|.
TGTGCCAGCAGCGGGGGACAGCGGGGCACAGATACGCAGTATTTT
CASSGGQRGTDTQYF
>TRBJ1-5|.|TRBV27|TRBD1
TGTGCCAGCAGCCAAGGTCAGGGGGACAGTCAGCCCCAGCATTTT
CASSQGQGDSQPQHF